The clone carrying this T cell receptor beta chain has ten or more counts. TCRdb independently ran MiXCR on the RT-PCR reads; one entry per CDR3 protein. The table lists about 700,000 distinct CDR3 sequences, more than 13% of them singletons. This TCR came from a female donor in good health, serving as a healthy control. Sequenced: memory CD4+ T cells from blood.

This CDR3 is CASSPGTSGNYEQYF. In DNA form, the CDR3 reads TGCGCCAGCAGCCCCGGGACTAGCGGAAACTACGAGCAGTACTTC. V gene TRBV5-1 combines with J gene TRBJ2-7, with 11 bases aligning to TRBD2. The junction had 6 bases not matched to a gene; V was cut back by 4 bases and J by 3 bases. Germline V gene lookup returns CDR1 SGHRS and CDR2 YFSETQ. The CDR3 has 15 residues.